This TCR beta chain was documented in a study of shared clonotypes between healthy human individuals. For sorted subsets, roughly 210 ng DNA per replicate equaled approximately 30,000 T cell genomes. Only in-frame clones appear in the TCRdb table, and some are missing; sequencing was by immunoSEQ multiplex PCR. Seen here are 2 million to 3 million clones, roughly 93% observed once, and the top ten hold approximately 0.36%. Material: naive CD4+ T cells from PBMCs. Documented subset: CD45RA+ positively selected. The TCR comes from a man aged 18 to 29 in good health. Some clones in this sample may be carry-over from other donors' samples.

The DNA of the CDR3 is TGTGCCAGCAGCAACAGGGAACTAGCGGGAGAACCCGGGGAGCTGTTTTTT. Amino acid sequence: CASSNRELAGEPGELFF. The gene calls are TRBV7-3 and TRBJ2-2; 11 nucleotides agree with TRBD2. After removal of 5 bases from V and 6 bases from J, the junction contained 11 bases not matched to a gene. Germline V lookup: CDR1 SGHTA, CDR2 FQGTGA. The CDR3 extends over 17 amino acids. The complete variable domain, with remaining parts taken from reference TRBV7-3 and TRBJ2-2, reads GAGVSQTPSNKVTEKGKYVELRCDPISGHTALYWYRQSLGQGPEFLIYFQGTGAADDSGLPNDRFFAVRPEGSVSTLKIQRTERGDSAVYLCASSNRELAGEPGELFFGEGSRLTVL.